Below are 4 T cell receptor beta chains sequenced from a single sample in a study of tumor-infiltrating lymphocytes in primary liver carcinoma. Without any cell sorting, about 19-30 mg of bulk tissue yielded co-extracted RNA and DNA. A constant-region primer primed TCR beta cDNA synthesis from about 0.55 ug of total RNA. ARM-PCR was slightly modified, and three nested multiplex PCR rounds with it gave rise to the TCR beta libraries. Primers for the first two PCR rounds were TRBV1-TRBV30 forward primers and a C-beta reverse primer (roughly 10 cycles per round). TCRdb analysed the multiplex PCR reads with MiXCR anew, one entry per CDR3 protein. Counted here are 75,000 to 80,000 distinct CDR3 sequences, 69% occurring once; the ten biggest clones make up about 26%. Sample: tumor-adjacent normal liver tissue. The receptors were sampled from a man aged 40-55 years with primary liver carcinoma and hepatitis B virus infection.

On this clonotype: A much more abundant neighbour one base away suggests this may be a read error. The chain couples TRBV28 to TRBJ1-1; D gene uncertain. The germline CDR1 and CDR2 sequences are MDHEN and SYDVKM. CDR3 length: 12 residues. The CDR3 sequence is CAGSLEYTEAFF. CDR3 nucleotides: TGTGCCGGCAGTTTAGAGTACACTGAAGCTTTCTTT. Combining the CDR3 with reference TRBV28 and TRBJ1-1 gives the whole variable domain DVKVTQSSRYLVKRTGEKVFLECVQDMDHENMFWYRQDPGLGLRLIYFSYDVKMKEKGDIPEGYSVSREKKERFSLILESASTNQTSMYLCAGSLEYTEAFFGQGTRLTVV.

The chain employs TRBV11-3 and TRBJ2-1; the match to TRBD1 covers 8 bases. Germline values: CDR1 SGHNT, CDR2 YENEEA. The CDR3 has 15 amino acids. V was clipped by 5 bases and J by 16 bases; unmatched bases: 19. CDR3 DNA: TGTGCCAGCAGCCCTAGGGAGCAGGGGGCGTATGAACACTTCTTC. It codes for CASSPREQGAYEHFF.

This clonotype has only one observation. No conserved phenylalanine or tryptophan ends this CDR3, so it is likely a read error. The CDR3, as DNA: TGCAGCGACCCTCTAAATCCCATATGGCAGGGGAGCTCCTACGAGCAGTACTTA. Translation gives CSDPLNPIWQGSSYEQYL. V gene TRBV29-1 combines with J gene TRBJ2-7; tentatively, D is TRBD1 (6 bases). This CDR3 has 18 amino acids. Germline CDR1 is SQVTM and CDR2 is ANQGSEA. V lost 7 bases and J 0 bases, leaving 28 bases between the germline ends.

Notes on this clonotype: A read error may produce the germline difference seen at one junction end. The chain links TRBV13 to TRBJ2-7; D gene unclear. CDR1 is PRHDT, CDR2 FYEKMQ, per germline (reference sequence). The CDR3 has 14 amino acids. CDR3: CASNLQLRNPKQYF. CDR3 coding DNA: TGTGCTAGCAACTTACAGCTCCGGAACCCCAAGCAGTACTTC.